This T cell receptor beta chain was sequenced in a study of blood T cell repertoires in COVID-19. The CDR3 spans 16 residues. Germline-derived CDR1 and CDR2 are MGHRA and YSYEKL. J was trimmed by 1 base and V by 4 bases; bases with no gene match: 9. Seattle cases were enrolled at active infection and followed longitudinally. Clones were read by immunoSEQ multiplex PCR, and TCRdb kept only the in-frame ones, dropping some. The sample consists of fewer than 400,000 clones, around nine tenths of them appearing once. The rearrangement links TRBV4-1 to TRBJ2-5; 7 nucleotides align to TRBD1. This receptor was taken from a woman younger than 45 with COVID-19, enrolled during active disease. The sample taken for sequencing was peripheral blood. The chain's CDR3 is CASSPSRSGGQETQYF. The CDR3 DNA sequence: TGCGCCAGCAGCCCTTCCCGGTCAGGGGGCCAAGAGACCCAGTACTTC.